One sample yielded the 18 T cell receptor beta chains listed below, sequenced in a study of cytomegalovirus exposure and HLA in healthy donors. The PCR was carried out with 60 Vbeta primers and 13 Jbeta primers. Only in-frame clones appear in the TCRdb table, and some are missing; sequencing was by immunoSEQ multiplex PCR. The table records about 200,000 clones, about four fifths of them present only once. Material: PBMCs. Receptors originate from a man aged 25-45 years in good health and CMV-seronegative.

DNA for the CDR3: TGTGCCAGCAGCTTGACAGGGAGCTATGGCTACACCTTC. This sequence encodes CASSLTGSYGYTF. This chain connects TRBV5-4 to TRBJ1-2, with D possibly TRBD1 on 6 matching bases. The CDR3 is made up of 13 amino acids. Trimming removed 1 base from V and 4 bases from J, with 8 bases in between. CDR1 is SGHNT, CDR2 YYREEE, per germline (reference sequence).

V and J are TRBV4-1 and TRBJ2-1; D unresolved. Trimming took 1 base from V and 3 from J, leaving 16 bases between them. The CDR3 covers 17 residues. Germline V gives CDR1 MGHRA, CDR2 YSYEKL. CDR3 loop: CASSQVLSGPSYNEQFF. CDR3 nucleotides: TGCGCCAGCAGCCAAGTTCTTTCAGGCCCGAGCTACAATGAGCAGTTCTTC.

The rearrangement links TRBV4-1 to TRBJ2-3, with a weak D call TRBD2 (7 bases). Trimming stripped 4 bases from V and 0 bases from J, with 17 bases between. CDR1 is MGHRA and CDR2 is YSYEKL in the germline V gene. The CDR3 totals 17 residues. CDR3 DNA sequence: TGCGCCAGCAGCCCCTCGGGGGCGGGAGAGAGCACAGATACGCAGTATTTT. This gives the protein CASSPSGAGESTDTQYF.

A word on this clone: Additional DNA sequences in this sample encode the identical CDR3. V usage is TRBV28 and J usage is TRBJ1-2; weak D call: TRBD1 (6 bases). V lost 11 bases, J lost 4 bases, and 11 bases lay in between. The germline V gene encodes CDR1 MDHEN and CDR2 SYDVKM. The CDR3 is 11 amino acids. In DNA, the CDR3 is TGTGCCTCCGGACAGTCCTATGGCTACACCTTC. Amino acids: CASGQSYGYTF.

The chain joins TRBV7-2 to TRBJ2-7; D is possibly TRBD1 (5 bases). Germline CDR1 SGHTA, CDR2 FQGNSA. The CDR3 spans 15 residues. The V gene lost 1 base and the J gene lost 4 bases, with 14 bases spanning the gap. The DNA for the CDR3 is TGTGCCAGCAGCTTAGGTCTAACAGGCCTTTACGAGCAGTACTTC. This gives the protein CASSLGLTGLYEQYF.

This clone was counted between two and nine times. J is TRBJ2-6 and V is TRBV19; D uncertain. This CDR3 has 19 amino acids. The V gene's germline CDR1 is LNHDA and CDR2 SQIVND (reference sequence). Trimming took 3 bases from V and 4 from J, leaving 22 bases between them. The CDR3 DNA reads as TGTGCCAGTAGTATCAGTTGGATCACCTCTTTAGCCGGGGCCAACGTCCTGACTTTC. Residues: CASSISWITSLAGANVLTF.

The chain recombines TRBV27 with TRBJ2-2; TRBD1 might be the D (6 bases). The germline V gene has CDR1 MNHEY and CDR2 SMNVEV (reference sequence). V lost 6 bases and J lost 6, with 8 bases in between. This CDR3 is 12 amino acids long. This chain's CDR3 is CASRQGSGELFF. As DNA, the CDR3 is TGTGCCAGCAGACAGGGTTCCGGGGAGCTGTTTTTT.

The V call is TRBV6-5, the J call TRBJ1-1, with TRBD1 matching 10 bases. Trimming cost V 4 bases and J 4 bases; bases outside gene matches: 6. Germline CDR1 reads MNHEY; CDR2 reads SVGAGI. CDR3 length equals 15 residues. The CDR3 DNA is TGTGCCAGCAGTTCGCCGGGACAGGGGTCCACTGAAGCTTTCTTT. Amino acids: CASSSPGQGSTEAFF.

As regards this clone: A junction boundary mismatches the germline segment, possibly from a read error. V usage is TRBV7-9 and J usage is TRBJ1-5, with D tentatively TRBD1 (6 bases). Germline loops: CDR1 SEHNR, CDR2 FQNEAQ (reference sequence). This CDR3 has 16 amino acids. The CDR3 spells CSSSSEGRGFNQPQHF. In nucleotides, the CDR3 is TGTTCCAGCAGCTCCGAGGGCAGGGGCTTCAATCAGCCCCAGCATTTT.

This clone was picked up a small number of times. The chain couples TRBV6-5 to TRBJ2-1; perhaps TRBD2 as D (5 bases). The CDR3 length is 15 residues. Germline V gene sequence: CDR1 MNHEY, CDR2 SVGAGI. V lost 5 bases and J 4 bases, leaving 15 bases between the germline ends. The CDR3 sequence is CASSPLASLYNEQFF. The CDR3 nucleotides read TGTGCCAGCAGTCCCTTGGCTAGCCTTTACAATGAGCAGTTCTTC.

The rearrangement joins TRBV7-8 to TRBJ2-2, with D maybe TRBD1 (6 bases). V shed 6 bases and J shed 0 bases, with 20 bases lying between them. Germline assignment: CDR1 SGHVS and CDR2 FQNEAQ. The CDR3 length is 18 residues. CDR3 residues: CASRSRAGQFANTGELFF. The CDR3 region has the DNA TGTGCCAGCAGATCCCGAGCCGGACAGTTCGCGAACACCGGGGAGCTGTTTTTT.

The rearrangement joins TRBV28 to TRBJ1-2; perhaps TRBD1 as D (6 bases). The germline gives CDR1 MDHEN, CDR2 SYDVKM. CDR3 length: 13 residues. V lost 10 bases and J 5 bases, leaving 17 bases between the germline ends. DNA of the CDR3: TGTGCCACCAGGGTGGGGGCGCGGTATGGCTACACCTTC. Encoded protein: CATRVGARYGYTF.

The rearrangement links TRBV15 to TRBJ2-7; 10 bases are shared with TRBD1. This CDR3 contains 18 residues. V shed 1 base, J shed 2 bases, and the junction held 11 bases outside the gene matches. Germline V CDR1 and CDR2: LNHNV, YYDKDF (reference sequence). CDR3 nucleotides: TGTGCCACCAGCAGAGTCTCCGCCCATGGACAGGGGGCCTACGAGCAGTACTTC. The encoded protein is CATSRVSAHGQGAYEQYF.

The genes are TRBV9 and TRBJ1-4; no reliable D call. The V end lost 0 bases, the J end lost 1 base, and 10 bases lay between the germline ends. The CDR3 contains 16 residues. The germline CDR1 and CDR2 sequences are SGDLS and YYNGEE. The CDR3 region is CASSVAGMGTNEKLFF. In nucleotides, the CDR3 is TGTGCCAGCAGCGTAGCCGGGATGGGAACTAATGAAAAACTGTTTTTT. Full variable domain (remainder filled in from reference TRBV9 and TRBJ1-4): DSGVTQTPKHLITATGQRVTLRCSPRSGDLSVYWYQQSLDQGLQFLIQYYNGEERAKGNILERFSAQQFPDLHSELNLSSLELGDSALYFCASSVAGMGTNEKLFFGSGTQLSVL.

The chain uses TRBV13 and TRBJ2-7; D is perhaps TRBD1 (6 bases). V was trimmed by 3 bases and J by 4 bases, leaving 13 bases between them. CDR3 size: 14 residues. Germline V gene data show CDR1 as PRHDT and CDR2 as FYEKMQ (reference sequence). CDR3 in DNA: TGTGCCAGCAGCTTCCGGGACATTTTATACGAGCAGTACTTC. It codes for CASSFRDILYEQYF. The full variable domain, with the rest looked up from reference TRBV13 and TRBJ2-7, is AAGVIQSPRHLIKEKRETATLKCYPIPRHDTVYWYQQGPGQDPQFLISFYEKMQSDKGSIPDRFSAQQFSDYHSELNMSSLELGDSALYFCASSFRDILYEQYFGPGTRLTVT.

The genes are TRBV20-1 and TRBJ2-1; 7 bases match TRBD2. There are 11 residues in the CDR3. Germline CDR1 reads DFQATT; CDR2 reads SNEGSKA (reference sequence). CDR3 region: CLGTRGNEQFF. CDR3 coding DNA: TGCTTAGGTACGCGGGGGAATGAGCAGTTCTTC.

This sequence joins TRBV11-2 and TRBJ1-2, with 10 bases identical to TRBD1. Trimming removed 5 bases from V and 5 bases from J; junction bases left unmatched: 5. Germline V gene sequence: CDR1 SGHAT, CDR2 FQNNGV. The CDR3 runs to 14 residues. The DNA of the CDR3 is TGTGCCAGCAGCACCCGGGACAGGGGTTATGGCTACACCTTC. This sequence encodes CASSTRDRGYGYTF.

The J gene is TRBJ1-1, the V gene TRBV9, with TRBD1 matching over 8 bases. CDR1 SGDLS and CDR2 YYNGEE come from the germline V gene. The CDR3 sequence is 15 residues long. V lost 1 base, J lost 1 base, and 3 bases stayed unmatched. The CDR3 DNA follows: TGTGCCAGCAGCGTAACCGGGACAGGGAACACTGAAGCTTTCTTT. Protein: CASSVTGTGNTEAFF.